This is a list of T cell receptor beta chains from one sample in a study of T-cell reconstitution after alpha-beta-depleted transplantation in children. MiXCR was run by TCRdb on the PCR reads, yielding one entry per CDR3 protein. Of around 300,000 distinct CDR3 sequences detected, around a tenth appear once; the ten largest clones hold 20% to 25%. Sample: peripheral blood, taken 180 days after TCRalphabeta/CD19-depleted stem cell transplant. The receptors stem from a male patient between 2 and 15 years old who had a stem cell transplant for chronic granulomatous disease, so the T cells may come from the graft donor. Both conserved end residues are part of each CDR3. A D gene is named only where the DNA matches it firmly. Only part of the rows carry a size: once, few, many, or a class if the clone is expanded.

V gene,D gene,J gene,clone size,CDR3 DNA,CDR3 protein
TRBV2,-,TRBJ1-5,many,TGTGCCAGCAGTTCAGAGAACAGCAATCAGCCCCAGCATTTT,CASSSENSNQPQHF
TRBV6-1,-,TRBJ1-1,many,TGTGCCAGCATTGGGGGCAGGGGCTGGACTGAAGCTTTCTTT,CASIGGRGWTEAFF
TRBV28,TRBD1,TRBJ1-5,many,TGTGCCAGCGGGACAGCCTTAGAGCCCCAGCATTTT,CASGTALEPQHF
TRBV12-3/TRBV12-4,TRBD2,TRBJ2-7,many,TGTGCCAGCAGCGGGGGGGCCGGTCGCGAGCAGTACTTC,CASSGGAGREQYF
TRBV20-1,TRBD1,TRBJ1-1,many,TGCAGTTCCCGGGACAGAAACACTGAAGCTTTCTTT,CSSRDRNTEAFF
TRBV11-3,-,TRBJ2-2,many,TGTGCCAGCAGGGCGGCCGGGGGATCGAATACCGGGGAGCTGTTTTTT,CASRAAGGSNTGELFF
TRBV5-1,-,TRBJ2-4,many,TGCGCCAGCAGCTTATCTGGGCCCCTTGGCAAAAACATTCAGTACTTC,CASSLSGPLGKNIQYF
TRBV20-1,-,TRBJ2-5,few,TGCAGTGCCCTACCCGACAGTCAAGAGACCCAGTACTTC,CSALPDSQETQYF
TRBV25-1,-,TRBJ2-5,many,TGTGCCAGCAGTGCCGCGGCAGGGCAAGAGACCCAGTACTTC,CASSAAAGQETQYF
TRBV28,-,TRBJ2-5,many,TGTGCCAGCAGTTCCTCATCCGTGACCCAGTACTTC,CASSSSSVTQYF
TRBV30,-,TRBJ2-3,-,TGTGCCTGGGAACGTGGGGCCCCGGGGGATACGCAGTATTTT,CAWERGAPGDTQYF
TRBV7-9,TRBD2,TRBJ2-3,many,TGTGCCAGCAGCCCCCGGGGAGCGGGGGAAGATACGCAGTATTTT,CASSPRGAGEDTQYF
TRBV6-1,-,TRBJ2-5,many,TGTGCCAGCAGTGAATTCGGGACCCAGTACTTC,CASSEFGTQYF
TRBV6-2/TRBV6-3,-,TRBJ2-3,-,TGTGCCAGCAGCCCCGCTAAGGGGGGCCGTGGTGATACGCAGTATTTT,CASSPAKGGRGDTQYF
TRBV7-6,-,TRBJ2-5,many,TGTGCCAGCAGCTTATCCTCCTTTCAGGAGACCCAGTACTTC,CASSLSSFQETQYF
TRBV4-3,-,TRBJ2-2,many,TGCGCCAGCAGCCAAATCCAGGGAAACACCGGGGAGCTGTTTTTT,CASSQIQGNTGELFF